One sample yielded the 31 T cell receptor beta chains listed below, sequenced in a study of CD8+CD57+ T cells in acquired aplastic anemia. Those patients picked for sequencing had displayed CD8+CD57+ cell expansion on flow cytometry. TCR beta VDJ combinations and CDR3 sequences were profiled from genomic DNA. TCRdb reprocessed the reads via MiXCR and lists one record per CDR3 protein. This table holds 150,000 to 200,000 distinct CDR3 sequences, more than 45% found once. Sequences were obtained from sorted CD4+, CD8+, or CD8+CD57+ T cells (not recorded which) from PBMCs. All receptors derive from a human donor with aplastic anemia.

This clonotype was observed at least ten times. This chain uses TRBV5-4 with TRBJ2-3, with 14 bases fitting TRBD2. The CDR3 covers 16 residues. Germline V gives CDR1 SGHNT, CDR2 YYREEE (reference sequence). The ends lost 6 bases at V and 4 bases at J; junction bases unmatched: 7. In nucleotides, the CDR3 is TGTGCCAGCAAAAAGGGACTAGCGGGGGATGCAGATACGCAGTATTTT. Amino acids: CASKKGLAGDADTQYF. The variable domain in full, with the rest retrieved from reference TRBV5-4 and TRBJ2-3, is ETGVTQSPTHLIKTRGQQVTLRCSSQSGHNTVSWYQQALGQGPQFIFQYYREEENGRGNFPPRFSGLQFPNYSSELNVNALELDDSALYLCASKKGLAGDADTQYFGPGTRLTVL.

Only one count was recorded for this clonotype. The chain carries TRBV15 and TRBJ2-7, with a tentative D call TRBD1 (6 bases). Germline lookup yields CDR1 LNHNV and CDR2 YYDKDF (reference sequence). CDR3 size: 14 residues. V was clipped by 0 bases and J by 3 bases, with 9 bases between them. For the CDR3, the DNA is TGTGCCACCAGCAGAGATGTAGGGGGCTACGAGCAGTACTTC. Protein: CATSRDVGGYEQYF.

This rearrangement joins TRBV13 to TRBJ2-3, with 8 bases matching TRBD2. CDR3 length: 14 amino acids. Germline V gives CDR1 PRHDT, CDR2 FYEKMQ (reference sequence). Unmatched junction bases numbered 4, after V lost 4 bases and J lost 4 bases. CDR3 loop: CASSSGTSSDTQYF. The CDR3 bases are TGTGCCAGCAGCTCCGGGACTAGTTCAGATACGCAGTATTTT.

The chain uses TRBV7-9 and TRBJ2-7; D may match TRBD1 or TRBD2 (6 bases each). V was pared by 10 bases and J by 5 bases, with 15 bases between. This CDR3 spans 12 amino acids. CDR1 is SEHNR and CDR2 is FQNEAQ in the germline V gene (reference sequence). CDR3 DNA sequence: TGTGCCACTGAAGAGGGGGGACACGAGCAGTACTTC. Amino acids: CATEEGGHEQYF.

This sequence joins TRBV7-2 and TRBJ1-6; D call uncertain. The CDR3 extends over 12 amino acids. Between the trimmed V and J ends, which lost 4 bases and 8 bases, there was a span of 6 bases. Germline V CDR1 and CDR2: SGHTA, FQGNSA. As DNA, the CDR3 is TGTGCCAGCAGCTCGAAATATTCACCCCTCCACTTT. Its translation is CASSSKYSPLHF.

The table lists this clonotype with many counts. The V gene is TRBV3-1, the J gene TRBJ2-5, with D perhaps matching TRBD1 or TRBD2 (7 bases each). CDR3 size: 17 residues. V was trimmed by 4 bases and J by 2 bases, leaving 20 bases between them. Germline CDR1 LGHDT, CDR2 YNNKEL (reference sequence). The CDR3 DNA is TGTGCCAGCAGCCCGACTGTTGGCAGGGGGGGGCAAGAGACCCAGTACTTC. Translated: CASSPTVGRGGQETQYF.

V and J are TRBV3-1 and TRBJ1-3, with 8 positions matching TRBD1. The germline V gene encodes CDR1 LGHDT and CDR2 YNNKEL (reference sequence). The CDR3 totals 17 residues. With V trimmed by 4 bases and J by 0 bases, 8 bases remained unmatched. The chain's CDR3 is CASSRPGGTGSGNTIYF. CDR3 coding DNA: TGTGCCAGCAGCCGACCAGGGGGGACAGGCTCTGGAAACACCATATATTTT.

V gene TRBV25-1 combines with J gene TRBJ2-1; D possibly corresponds to TRBD2 (5 bases). From germline, CDR1 is MGHDK and CDR2 SYGVNS. V lost 4 bases, J lost 7 bases, and 17 bases lay in between. This CDR3 is built from 15 residues. Written as DNA, the CDR3 is TGTGCCAGCAGTGTATTTGGTCTAGCTGGGAATGAGCAGTTCTTC. This translates into CASSVFGLAGNEQFF.

This clonotype was observed at least ten times. This sequence joins TRBV20-1 and TRBJ1-5, with TRBD1 as a possible D gene (5 bases). This CDR3 is 15 amino acids long. The V and J ends lost 3 bases and 3 bases respectively, with 15 bases between them. Germline CDR1 and CDR2: DFQATT and SNEGSKA (reference sequence). CDR3 bases: TGCAGTGCTAGTAGCTCTGGACACCACAATCAGCCCCAGCATTTT. Its translation is CSASSSGHHNQPQHF.

This clonotype has at least ten counts. The chain couples TRBV3-1 to TRBJ2-1; D might be TRBD2 (6 bases). Looked up from germline, CDR1 is LGHDT and CDR2 is YNNKEL (reference sequence). V was pared by 6 bases and J by 7 bases, with 13 bases between. The CDR3 covers 13 residues. For the CDR3, the DNA is TGTGCCAGCAGTCGGGATAGCGGTAATGAGCAGTTCTTC. Its protein is CASSRDSGNEQFF.

This clonotype was seen ten or more times. The J gene is TRBJ2-3, the V gene TRBV7-2; D remains unclear. The ends were cut back, 1 base at V and 6 bases at J, with 5 bases in the middle. This CDR3 is built from 12 residues. Germline V gene lookup returns CDR1 SGHTA and CDR2 FQGNSA. As DNA, the CDR3 is TGTGCCAGCAGCTTAGTTTCTGATACGCAGTATTTT. This gives the protein CASSLVSDTQYF. Together with reference TRBV7-2 and TRBJ2-3, the CDR3 gives the full variable domain: GAGVSQSPSNKVTEKGKDVELRCDPISGHTALYWYRQSLGQGLEFLIYFQGNSAPDKSGLPSDRFSAERTGGSVSTLTIQRTQQEDSAVYLCASSLVSDTQYFGPGTRLTVL.

The chain links TRBV2 to TRBJ1-1; no clear D. Germline lookup yields CDR1 SNHLY and CDR2 FYNNEI. This CDR3 comprises 13 residues. V lost 4 bases, J lost 1 base, and 7 bases lay in between. CDR3 nucleotides: TGTGCCAGCAGTGCGGACCGGAACACTGAAGCTTTCTTT. It translates to CASSADRNTEAFF.

This clonotype was found many times. V and J are TRBV7-8 and TRBJ2-7, with D unclear. This CDR3 comprises 15 residues. Trimming stripped 1 base from V and 1 base from J, with 11 bases between. In germline, CDR1 is SGHVS, CDR2 FQNEAQ. CDR3 nucleotide sequence: TGTGCCAGCAGCTTAGTGCAAGGACCATCCTACGAGCAGTACTTC. Protein product: CASSLVQGPSYEQYF.

The chain uses TRBV5-8 and TRBJ1-1; D ambiguous. Germline loops: CDR1 SGHTS, CDR2 YDEGEE. This CDR3 spans 13 amino acids. The ends were cut back, 5 bases at V and 1 base at J, with 9 bases in the middle. The CDR3 nucleotides read TGTGCCAGCAGGAACGACCGGAACACTGAAGCTTTCTTT. It translates to CASRNDRNTEAFF.

This clonotype was observed a few times. This rearrangement joins TRBV24-1 to TRBJ2-1; 10 bases match TRBD1. Unmatched junction bases numbered 1, after V lost 1 base and J lost 5 bases. CDR1 and CDR2 (germline): KGHDR, SFDVKD. CDR3 length equals 15 residues. CDR3 region: CATSDFGQGDNEQFF. The CDR3 DNA reads as TGTGCCACCAGTGATTTCGGACAGGGGGACAATGAGCAGTTCTTC.

This clonotype rates as medium-sized. The chain joins TRBV15 to TRBJ1-6; no firm D call. Deletions cut 10 bases from V and 7 bases from J, with 11 bases between. Germline CDR1 is LNHNV and CDR2 is YYDKDF (reference sequence). This CDR3 has 12 residues. This chain's CDR3 is CASRTGNSPLHF. Written as DNA, the CDR3 is TGTGCCAGCCGGACGGGGAATTCACCCCTCCACTTT. The whole variable domain, remainder taken from reference TRBV15 and TRBJ1-6, is DAMVIQNPRYQVTQFGKPVTLSCSQTLNHNVMYWYQQKSSQAPKLLFHYYDKDFNNEADTPDNFQSRRPNTSFCFLDIRSPGLGDTAMYLCASRTGNSPLHFGNGTRLTVT.

The CDR3, as DNA: TGCAGTGCCAGCAGCCGTGGGGTAGAAGAGACCCAGTACTTC. Amino acids: CSASSRGVEETQYF. This chain connects TRBV20-1 to TRBJ2-5; no firm D call. Trimming shortened V by 6 bases and J by 3 bases, and 17 bases separated the two germline ends. The CDR3 is 14 residues long. Germline CDR1 DFQATT, CDR2 SNEGSKA (reference sequence).

In the case of this clonotype: The final CDR3 position lacks the conserved phenylalanine or tryptophan, pointing to a likely read error. V is TRBV10-2 and J is TRBJ2-7, with D maybe TRBD2 (6 bases). V gave up 6 bases and J gave up 4 bases, with 19 bases separating them. Germline assignment: CDR1 WSHSY and CDR2 SAAADI. The CDR3 consists of 15 residues. The CDR3 sequence is CASRGVEGGTYEQYP. The CDR3 DNA reads as TGCGCCAGCAGGGGGGTTGAGGGTGGGACTTACGAGCAGTACCCC.

The chain links TRBV2 to TRBJ1-1, with TRBD1 identical over 9 bases. V dropped 8 bases and J dropped 9; count of bases not matched to a gene: 16. There are 15 residues in the CDR3. Germline assignment: CDR1 SNHLY and CDR2 FYNNEI. The CDR3 protein is CASLDRGGGTSKAFF. The CDR3 nucleotides read TGTGCCAGCTTAGACAGGGGGGGCGGAACCTCCAAAGCTTTCTTT. Complete variable domain (other parts from reference TRBV2 and TRBJ1-1): EPEVTQTPSHQVTQMGQEVILRCVPISNHLYFYWYRQILGQKVEFLVSFYNNEISEKSEIFDDQFSVERPDGSNFTLKIRSTKLEDSAMYFCASLDRGGGTSKAFFGQGTRLTVV.

A word on this clonotype: Possible read error: a much larger clone is one base away. The V gene is TRBV12-3 or TRBV12-4, the J gene TRBJ2-7, with D perhaps matching TRBD2 (6 bases). Trimming removed 7 bases from V and 3 bases from J, with 19 bases in between. This CDR3 is built from 15 residues. CDR3 loop: CASTPAEGGFYEQYF. CDR3 bases: TGTGCCAGCACCCCCGCGGAGGGTGGTTTCTACGAGCAGTACTTC.

The sample holds many counts of this clonotype. The chain combines TRBV20-1 with TRBJ2-5; 8 nucleotides line up with TRBD2. This CDR3 has 17 residues. Unmatched junction bases numbered 10, after V lost 0 bases and J lost 1 base. The germline V gene has CDR1 DFQATT and CDR2 SNEGSKA (reference sequence). This chain's CDR3 is CSARDPGGAIAQETQYF. CDR3 bases: TGCAGTGCTAGAGACCCCGGGGGGGCGATTGCCCAAGAGACCCAGTACTTC.

The J gene is TRBJ1-4, the V gene TRBV5-1, with 12 bases matching TRBD1. Germline-derived CDR1 and CDR2 are SGHRS and YFSETQ. There are 19 residues in the CDR3. The V gene end was trimmed by 4 bases and the J gene end by 7 bases; junction bases not matched to a gene: 17. The CDR3 sequence: CASSKGQGAFLGEGEKLFF. CDR3 nucleotides: TGCGCCAGCAGCAAGGGACAGGGGGCGTTTCTCGGCGAGGGTGAAAAACTGTTTTTT.

This clonotype was counted many times. The rearrangement joins TRBV7-2 to TRBJ1-1; D is unresolved. CDR1 is SGHTA and CDR2 is FQGNSA in the germline V gene. This CDR3 is built from 13 residues. Trimming shortened V by 2 bases and J by 2 bases, and 6 bases separated the two germline ends. The CDR3 DNA follows: TGTGCCAGCAGCTTATGGGCAAACACTGAAGCTTTCTTT. Amino acid sequence: CASSLWANTEAFF.

The chain combines TRBV15 with TRBJ1-5; D unclear. Germline values: CDR1 LNHNV, CDR2 YYDKDF (reference sequence). This CDR3 contains 14 residues. V was clipped by 1 base and J by 3 bases, with 7 bases between them. The CDR3 protein is CATSRAGLNQPQHF. CDR3 DNA: TGTGCCACCAGCAGAGCCGGGCTCAATCAGCCCCAGCATTTT.

The genes are TRBV29-1 and TRBJ1-1, with D unclear. The CDR3 covers 12 residues. Germline V CDR1 and CDR2: SQVTM, ANQGSEA. With 3 bases removed from V and 10 bases from J, the gap between germline ends came to 15 bases. The CDR3 sequence is CSVESPRIGAFF. The CDR3, as DNA: TGCAGCGTTGAGTCCCCAAGGATAGGAGCTTTCTTT.

Details on this clonotype: Compared with germline, one end of the junction differs, possibly owing to a read error. The V call is TRBV24-1, the J call TRBJ2-7; the D is unclear. Germline CDR1 reads KGHDR; CDR2 reads SFDVKD. The CDR3 runs to 13 residues. In nucleotides, the CDR3 is TGTGCCACTAGTGCGGTAGGGTCGCACGAGCAGTGCTTC. This translates into CATSAVGSHEQCF.

This clonotype was detected ten times or more. The rearrangement links TRBV20-1 to TRBJ2-3; TRBD2 matches at 11 bases. Germline V gene sequence: CDR1 DFQATT, CDR2 SNEGSKA (reference sequence). J was trimmed by 4 bases and V by 3 bases; bases with no gene match: 3. The CDR3 loop spans 14 amino acids. CDR3 in amino acids: CSASSGGAADTQYF. CDR3 in DNA: TGCAGTGCTAGTAGCGGGGGGGCGGCAGATACGCAGTATTTT.

The V and J genes are TRBV25-1 and TRBJ2-1; 16 bases match TRBD2. CDR3 size: 16 residues. V was pared by 4 bases and J by 7 bases, with 4 bases of the junction left unmatched. The germline V gene encodes CDR1 MGHDK and CDR2 SYGVNS. CDR3 region: CASSAPGLAGGNEQFF. CDR3 DNA: TGTGCCAGCAGTGCCCCGGGACTAGCGGGGGGGAATGAGCAGTTCTTC.

The chain links TRBV20-1 to TRBJ2-7, with D possibly TRBD2 on 5 matching bases. Per germline, CDR1 DFQATT and CDR2 SNEGSKA (reference sequence). This CDR3 has 11 amino acids. Trimming left V 6 bases short and J 3 bases short, with 9 bases between. The CDR3 reads CSAPTSYEQYF. As DNA, the CDR3 is TGCAGTGCCCCCACTAGCTACGAGCAGTACTTC.

The gene calls are TRBV19 and TRBJ1-2; the D gene is possibly TRBD1 (5 bases). The V and J ends lost 3 bases and 5 bases respectively, with 16 bases between them. The CDR3 has 15 residues. CDR1 and CDR2 (germline): LNHDA, SQIVND (reference sequence). This CDR3 is CASSMIPGLSYGYTF. The CDR3 DNA reads as TGTGCCAGTAGTATGATACCGGGACTCTCTTATGGCTACACCTTC.

This rearrangement joins TRBV15 to TRBJ2-3; the D is unclear. The CDR3 covers 13 residues. Germline CDR1 and CDR2: LNHNV and YYDKDF (reference sequence). Deletions cut 9 bases from V and 7 bases from J, with 17 bases between. The CDR3: CATWDYLGYTQYF. Here the CDR3 DNA reads TGTGCCACGTGGGATTACTTGGGCTATACGCAGTATTTT.